Here is one T cell receptor beta chain with its context. This clone was picked up a small number of times. This clone's antigen is unknown. Base qualities are not provided; no much larger clone lies one nucleotide away. The sample originates from a study of blood T cell repertoires in COVID-19 (dated by TCRdb to 2020 to 2021). Broadly, across the study: Collaborator samples came from the United States, Italy and Spain and covered acute and convalescent phases of COVID-19. The dataset comprised deeply sampled blood TCRbeta repertoires from subjects exposed to, actively infected with, or recovered from COVID-19. Where available, HLA class I and class II types were obtained from metadata supplied by the sample provider rather than from assay-based typing. The samples were drawn from the first 160 participants of the ongoing ImmuneRACE study and from 1,254 subjects provided by 6 global collaborators. The prospective study material was composed of cDNA or gDNA derived from T cells, B-cell-depleted T cells, or PBMCs. The repertoires were made available in a free public database intended to serve as a resource for research on the immune response to SARS-CoV-2. Nearly every sample came with metadata listing a de-identified subject ID, COVID-19 status, age in years and sex. Here is what the overall study found, with its caveats: The quantity of clinical and demographic metadata differed by source and by participant and was supplied without curation.

The germline V and J ends show losses of 4 bases and 1 base respectively, and no gene match explains 1 base of the junction. According to the germline V gene (reference sequence), CDR1 reads SGHKS and CDR2 reads YYEKEE. Including the terminal cysteine and phenylalanine, the CDR3 comprises 13 residues. Only CDR3 DNA is held: 39 bases, read in frame from base 1. The immunoSEQ Assay, a bias-controlled multiplex PCR, was used to amplify TCRbeta CDR3 regions from genomic DNA. As for the authors' bioinformatics: Nucleated cell counts per sample were estimated from amplification of reference gene primers within the assay. To quantify the absolute abundance of each unique TCRbeta CDR3 rearrangement, sequence reads were collapsed and filtered. For each sample, productive Simpson clonality was calculated as the square root of Simpson's diversity index across productive rearrangements. Sourced from immuneACCESS, this table was stored by TCRdb with only in-frame sequences that have V and J called. A share of the clones is absent; for the studies checked, an unresolved V gene accounts for under half, and the remainder has no known explanation. The V and J calls and clone size are taken from that table; D and trimming were inferred from the DNA. This sample comprises 180,000 or so clones, more than 75% of them detected only once. The ten largest make up roughly 3.4% of the sample.

Collaborating institutions collected whole blood in K2EDTA tubes following their own protocols. For TCRbeta analysis, collaborators shipped samples in one of three forms: frozen whole blood, isolated PBMCs, or DNA extracted from either of those sample types. The sequenced sample consisted of peripheral blood. Rearrangement joined TRBV5-5 to TRBJ1-1; the central 7 bases match TRBD1. This TCR derives from a man aged 65 to 85 with acute or convalescent COVID-19. The DNA is TGTGCCAGCAGCCAGGGGGGGAACACTGAAGCTTTCTTT. Its translation reads: CASSQGGNTEAFF.